The entry below describes one T cell receptor (beta chain). The antigen is unknown. The sample belongs to a study of blood T cells in healthy people across ages. Study-wide findings and caveats: Donor CMV infection status was unknown, possibly confounding age-related changes in expanded clonotypes. TCR beta diversity was tightly associated with the proportion of naive T cells.

Together with a sample-barcoded 5' primer, a J-beta primer mix was included in a second PCR lasting about 6 to 11 cycles. One entry per CDR3 protein results from TCRdb running MiXCR on the 5' RACE reads. There are about 1.8 million distinct CDR3 sequences in the sample; 40% to 55% occur only once, and approximately 2.1% lies in the top ten. The sequenced sample consisted of blood. The TCR was taken from a middle-aged woman in good health.

The DNA of the CDR3 is TGTGCCAGCAGCCCCGGGATGAGAGGGTCCTACGAGCAGTACTTC. Translated: CASSPGMRGSYEQYF. The chain carries TRBV5-5 and TRBJ2-7; possibly TRBD2 for D (5 bases). CDR1 is SGHKS and CDR2 is YYEKEE in the germline V gene (reference sequence). The ends were cut back, 4 bases at V and 1 base at J, with 15 bases in the middle. The length of the CDR3 is 15 residues.